This T cell receptor (beta chain) was found in a study of blood T cell repertoires in COVID-19. Across the study: The cDNA or gDNA used as material had been derived from T cells, B-cell-depleted T cells, or PBMCs.

Produced via immunoSEQ multiplex PCR; TCRdb's table is partial and in-frame only. The sample has some 270,000 clones; around 89% are singletons. A remark on this clone: Other nucleotide sequences from this sample produce the same CDR3.

Seattle patient enrollment occurred during active infection, with longitudinal follow-up thereafter. V was pared by 1 base and J by 2 bases, with 8 bases between. CDR1 is SGHNT, CDR2 YENEEA, per germline. The CDR3 loop spans 14 amino acids. Material: peripheral blood. This clonotype was sampled from an older woman with COVID-19, enrolled during active disease. This chain uses TRBV11-3 with TRBJ2-5; unclear D gene. CDR3 in amino acids: CASSLGGQQETQYF. The CDR3 DNA sequence: TGTGCCAGCAGCTTAGGTGGCCAACAAGAGACCCAGTACTTC.